This entry lists 13 T cell receptor beta chains sequenced from one sample in a study of T cell changes during pregnancy in multiple sclerosis. Measured with immunoSEQ multiplex PCR; TCRdb has only the in-frame clones, and not every one. The sample includes tens of thousands of clones, approximately 94% of them seen just once. The starting material was CD4+ T cells from peripheral blood mononuclear cells, obtained in the third trimester of pregnancy. These receptors all stem from a female donor with multiple sclerosis, enrolled in a pregnancy study.

V is TRBV5-1 and J is TRBJ2-7, with 13 bases that match TRBD2. CDR1 is SGHRS and CDR2 is YFSETQ in the germline V gene. Germline trimming cut 4 bases from V and 4 bases from J; bases unmatched to any gene: 8. The CDR3 spans 16 residues. The CDR3 protein is CASSRGTSGALYEQYF. The CDR3 DNA is TGCGCCAGCAGCCGGGGGACTAGCGGGGCCTTATACGAGCAGTACTTC. Complete variable domain (other parts from reference TRBV5-1 and TRBJ2-7): KAGVTQTPRYLIKTRGQQVTLSCSPISGHRSVSWYQQTPGQGLQFLFEYFSETQRNKGNFPGRFSGRQFSNSRSEMNVSTLELGDSALYLCASSRGTSGALYEQYFGPGTRLTVT.

This chain connects TRBV4-3 to TRBJ2-7, with 9 bases lining up with TRBD1. The CDR3 loop spans 15 amino acids. After removal of 3 bases from V and 3 bases from J, the junction contained 6 bases not matched to a gene. Looked up from germline, CDR1 is LGHNA and CDR2 is YSLEER. CDR3 sequence: CASSQDGTGSYEQYF. The DNA for the CDR3 is TGCGCCAGCAGCCAGGACGGGACAGGGAGCTACGAGCAGTACTTC.

This clone was recorded once. The chain uses TRBV5-8 and TRBJ2-7; a possible D gene is TRBD2 (5 bases). There are 11 residues in the CDR3. Germline CDR1 is SGHTS and CDR2 is YDEGEE. CDR3 bases: TGTTCCTCGACGGGGAACTACGAGCAGTACTTC. Encoded protein: CSSTGNYEQYF.

J is TRBJ2-1 and V is TRBV15; D is undetermined. The germline V and J ends were trimmed by 5 bases and 5 bases, with 10 bases remaining between them. CDR1 LNHNV and CDR2 YYDKDF come from the germline V gene (reference sequence). This CDR3 has 13 amino acids. CDR3 bases: TGTGCCACCAGCCGTGGGCCCCACAATGAGCAGTTCTTC. Protein: CATSRGPHNEQFF.

This chain uses TRBV4-2 with TRBJ2-7; a weak D match, TRBD1 (7 bases). This CDR3 spans 15 amino acids. Germline loops: CDR1 LGHNA, CDR2 YNFKEQ. Trimming pared 8 bases from V and 3 bases from J, leaving 20 bases between. For the CDR3, the DNA is TGTGCCAGCGGGTCTGCGGGGACAGACCACTACGAGCAGTACTTC. Protein: CASGSAGTDHYEQYF.

The rearrangement joins TRBV7-2 to TRBJ2-4; D may be TRBD1 (7 bases). This CDR3 is built from 15 residues. Germline V gene data show CDR1 as SGHTA and CDR2 as FQGNSA. Trimming left V 4 bases short and J 3 bases short, with 13 bases between. The CDR3 here is CASSWEDRSKNIQYF. CDR3 bases: TGTGCCAGCAGCTGGGAGGACAGGAGCAAAAACATTCAGTACTTC.

This chain uses TRBV5-1 with TRBJ1-2; D is perhaps TRBD1 (5 bases). The V end lost 0 bases, the J end lost 1 base, and 7 bases lay between the germline ends. Germline V gene data show CDR1 as SGHRS and CDR2 as YFSETQ. The CDR3 covers 14 residues. CDR3 sequence: CASSLGQSNYGYTF. The DNA for the CDR3 is TGCGCCAGCAGCTTGGGACAGAGTAACTATGGCTACACCTTC. The full variable domain, with the rest looked up from reference TRBV5-1 and TRBJ1-2, is KAGVTQTPRYLIKTRGQQVTLSCSPISGHRSVSWYQQTPGQGLQFLFEYFSETQRNKGNFPGRFSGRQFSNSRSEMNVSTLELGDSALYLCASSLGQSNYGYTFGSGTRLTVV.

This sequence joins TRBV28 and TRBJ2-3, with D uncertain. In germline, CDR1 is MDHEN, CDR2 SYDVKM. V lost 5 bases to trimming and J lost 0 bases, with 12 bases between them. The CDR3 contains 15 residues. CDR3 in amino acids: CASSPSGGSTDTQYF. CDR3 nucleotide sequence: TGTGCCAGCAGTCCTTCAGGTGGCAGCACAGATACGCAGTATTTT.

The chain has TRBV5-1 and TRBJ2-3, with 9 bases identical to TRBD2. CDR1 and CDR2 from the germline V gene are SGHRS and YFSETQ. This CDR3 spans 14 amino acids. V shed 1 base, J shed 5 bases, and the junction held 2 bases outside the gene matches. CDR3 coding DNA: TGCGCCAGCAGCTTGAGCGGGAGGATAGATACGCAGTATTTT. Encoded protein: CASSLSGRIDTQYF.

This clone was seen a single time. V and J are TRBV25-1 and TRBJ1-1; TRBD1 matches at 7 bases. After removal of 7 bases from V and 6 bases from J, the junction contained 11 bases not matched to a gene. The germline gives CDR1 MGHDK, CDR2 SYGVNS. The CDR3 has 14 amino acids. The chain's CDR3 is CASTTNRGSPEAFF. As DNA, the CDR3 is TGTGCCAGCACTACGAACAGGGGAAGCCCTGAAGCTTTCTTT. The full variable domain, rest sourced from reference TRBV25-1 and TRBJ1-1, is EADIYQTPRYLVIGTGKKITLECSQTMGHDKMYWYQQDPGMELHLIHYSYGVNSTEKGDLSSESTVSRIRTEHFPLTLESARPSHTSQYLCASTTNRGSPEAFFGQGTRLTVV.

The chain employs TRBV28 and TRBJ1-5, with TRBD1 as a possible D gene (6 bases). V was shortened by 2 bases and J by 0 bases, with 11 bases between the two germline ends. CDR1 is MDHEN and CDR2 is SYDVKM in the germline V gene. The CDR3 is made up of 16 amino acids. CDR3 residues: CASSLGGGFSNQPQHF. CDR3 sequence (DNA): TGTGCCAGCAGTTTAGGGGGGGGCTTTAGCAATCAGCCCCAGCATTTT.

V and J are TRBV5-1 and TRBJ1-1; maybe TRBD1 (5 bases). Germline-derived CDR1 and CDR2 are SGHRS and YFSETQ. The V and J ends lost 0 bases and 4 bases respectively, with 13 bases between them. This CDR3 has 15 amino acids. CDR3: CASSLGVGGGTEAFF. CDR3 nucleotides: TGCGCCAGCAGCTTGGGAGTTGGGGGAGGCACTGAAGCTTTCTTT.

This clone was recorded once. The chain joins TRBV11-2 to TRBJ1-6, with no clear D. Trimming cost V 0 bases and J 7 bases, with 10 bases left between them. The CDR3 runs 15 residues. Germline V gene data show CDR1 as SGHAT and CDR2 as FQNNGV. The CDR3 protein is CASSLEGDLNSPLHF. The CDR3 DNA sequence: TGTGCCAGCAGCTTAGAGGGAGACTTGAATTCACCCCTCCACTTT.